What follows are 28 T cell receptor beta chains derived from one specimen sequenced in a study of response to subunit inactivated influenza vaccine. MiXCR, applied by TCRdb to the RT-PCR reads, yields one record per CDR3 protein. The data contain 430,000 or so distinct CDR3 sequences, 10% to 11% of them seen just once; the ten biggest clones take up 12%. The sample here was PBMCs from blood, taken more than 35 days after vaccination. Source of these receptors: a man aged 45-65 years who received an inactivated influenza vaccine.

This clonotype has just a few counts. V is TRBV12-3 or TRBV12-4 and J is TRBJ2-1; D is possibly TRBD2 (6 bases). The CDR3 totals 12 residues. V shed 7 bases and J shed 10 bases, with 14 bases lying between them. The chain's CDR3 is CASTSSEVEQFF. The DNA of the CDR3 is TGTGCCAGCACCTCTAGCGAGGTCGAGCAGTTCTTC.

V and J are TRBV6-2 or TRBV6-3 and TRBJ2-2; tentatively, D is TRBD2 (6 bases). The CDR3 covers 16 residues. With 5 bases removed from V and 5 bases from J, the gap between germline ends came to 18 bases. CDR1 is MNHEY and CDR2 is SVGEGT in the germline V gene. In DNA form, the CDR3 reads TGTGCCAGCAGTAGGGAGACACCGGCGGGAACCGGGGAGCTGTTTTTT. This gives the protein CASSRETPAGTGELFF.

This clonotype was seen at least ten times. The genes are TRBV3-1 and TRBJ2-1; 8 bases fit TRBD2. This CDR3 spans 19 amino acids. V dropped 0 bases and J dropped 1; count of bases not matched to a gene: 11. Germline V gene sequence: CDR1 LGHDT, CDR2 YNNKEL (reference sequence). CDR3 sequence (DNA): TGTGCCAGCAGCCAAGACCCACCTAATAGCGGGGCGTCCTACAATGAGCAGTTCTTC. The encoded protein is CASSQDPPNSGASYNEQFF.

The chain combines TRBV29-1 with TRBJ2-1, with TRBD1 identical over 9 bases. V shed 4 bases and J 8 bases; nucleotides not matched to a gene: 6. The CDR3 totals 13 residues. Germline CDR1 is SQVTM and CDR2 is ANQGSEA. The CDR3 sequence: CSVGYRGRYEQFF. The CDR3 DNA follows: TGCAGCGTTGGGTACAGGGGGCGGTATGAGCAGTTCTTC.

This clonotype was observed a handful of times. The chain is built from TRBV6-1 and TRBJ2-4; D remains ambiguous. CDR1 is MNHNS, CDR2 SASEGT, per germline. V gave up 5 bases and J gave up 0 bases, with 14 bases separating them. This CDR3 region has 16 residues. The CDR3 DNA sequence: TGTGCCAGCAGTCCCCGGGCACTGCTAGCCAAAAACATTCAGTACTTC. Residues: CASSPRALLAKNIQYF.

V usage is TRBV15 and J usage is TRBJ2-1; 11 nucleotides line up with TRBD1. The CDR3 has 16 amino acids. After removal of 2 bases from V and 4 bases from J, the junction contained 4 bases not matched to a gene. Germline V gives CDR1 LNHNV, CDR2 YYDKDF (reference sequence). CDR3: CATSRIGTGGYNEQFF. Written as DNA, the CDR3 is TGTGCCACCAGCAGAATAGGGACAGGGGGGTACAATGAGCAGTTCTTC.

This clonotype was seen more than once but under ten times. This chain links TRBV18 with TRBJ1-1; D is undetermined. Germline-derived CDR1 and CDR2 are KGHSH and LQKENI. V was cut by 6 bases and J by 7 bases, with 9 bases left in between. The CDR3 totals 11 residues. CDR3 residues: CASSPRLEAFF. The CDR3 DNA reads TGTGCCAGCTCTCCCCGGCTTGAAGCTTTCTTT.

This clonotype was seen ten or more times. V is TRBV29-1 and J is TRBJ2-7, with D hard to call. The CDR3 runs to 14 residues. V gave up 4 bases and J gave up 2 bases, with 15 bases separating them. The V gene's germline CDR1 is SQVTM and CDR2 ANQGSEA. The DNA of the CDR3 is TGCAGCGTTGGTTCGTTGGGCACTCCCTACGAGCAGTACTTC. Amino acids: CSVGSLGTPYEQYF.

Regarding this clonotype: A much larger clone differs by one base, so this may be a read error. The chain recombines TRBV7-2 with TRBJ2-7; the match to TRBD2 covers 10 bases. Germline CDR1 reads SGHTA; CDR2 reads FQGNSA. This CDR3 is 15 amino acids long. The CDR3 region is CASSPLSGRVYEHYF. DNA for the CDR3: TGTGCCAGCAGCCCACTAAGCGGGAGGGTCTACGAGCATTACTTC.

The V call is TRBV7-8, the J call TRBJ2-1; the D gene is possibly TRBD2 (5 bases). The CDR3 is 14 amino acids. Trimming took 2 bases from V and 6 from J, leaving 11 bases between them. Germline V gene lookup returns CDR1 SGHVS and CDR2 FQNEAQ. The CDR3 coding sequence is TGTGCCAGCAGCTTATTTACTAGTGGCAATGAGCAGTTCTTC. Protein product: CASSLFTSGNEQFF.

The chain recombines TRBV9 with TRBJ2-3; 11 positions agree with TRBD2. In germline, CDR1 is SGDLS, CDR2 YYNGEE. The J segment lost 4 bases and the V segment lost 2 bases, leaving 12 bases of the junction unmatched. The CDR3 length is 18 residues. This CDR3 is CASSVFGGTSGSPDTQYF. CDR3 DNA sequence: TGTGCCAGCAGCGTGTTCGGTGGCACTAGCGGGAGCCCAGATACGCAGTATTTT. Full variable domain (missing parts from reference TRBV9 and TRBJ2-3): DSGVTQTPKHLITATGQRVTLRCSPRSGDLSVYWYQQSLDQGLQFLIQYYNGEERAKGNILERFSAQQFPDLHSELNLSSLELGDSALYFCASSVFGGTSGSPDTQYFGPGTRLTVL.

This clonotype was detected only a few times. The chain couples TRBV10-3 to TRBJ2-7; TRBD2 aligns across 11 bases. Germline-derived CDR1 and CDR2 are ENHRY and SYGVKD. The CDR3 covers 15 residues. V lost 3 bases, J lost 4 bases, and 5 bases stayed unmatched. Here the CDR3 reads CAISDRTSGSYEQYF. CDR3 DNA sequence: TGTGCCATCAGTGACCGAACTAGCGGGAGTTACGAGCAGTACTTC.

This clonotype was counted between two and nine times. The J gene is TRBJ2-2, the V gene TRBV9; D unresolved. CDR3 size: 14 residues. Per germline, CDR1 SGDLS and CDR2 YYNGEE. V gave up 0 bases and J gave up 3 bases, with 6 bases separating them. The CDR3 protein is CASSVDVDTGELFF. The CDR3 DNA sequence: TGTGCCAGCAGCGTAGATGTGGACACCGGGGAGCTGTTTTTT.

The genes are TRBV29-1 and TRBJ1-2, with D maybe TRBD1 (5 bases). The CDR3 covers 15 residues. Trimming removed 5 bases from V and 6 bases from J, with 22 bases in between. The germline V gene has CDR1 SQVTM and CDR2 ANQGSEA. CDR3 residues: CSVPRAYGAGDGYTF. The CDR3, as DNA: TGCAGCGTTCCAAGGGCCTATGGGGCGGGAGATGGCTACACCTTC. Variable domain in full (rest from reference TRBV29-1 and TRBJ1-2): SAVISQKPSRDICQRGTSLTIQCQVDSQVTMMFWYRQQPGQSLTLIATANQGSEATYESGFVIDKFPISRPNLTFSTLTVSNMSPEDSSIYLCSVPRAYGAGDGYTFGSGTRLTVV.

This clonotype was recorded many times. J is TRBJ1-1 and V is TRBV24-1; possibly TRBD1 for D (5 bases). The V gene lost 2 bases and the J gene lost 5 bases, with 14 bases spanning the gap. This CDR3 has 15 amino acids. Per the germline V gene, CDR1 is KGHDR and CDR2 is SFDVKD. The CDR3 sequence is CATSDSKTGGTEAFF. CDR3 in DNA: TGTGCCACCAGTGATTCTAAGACCGGGGGGACTGAAGCTTTCTTT.

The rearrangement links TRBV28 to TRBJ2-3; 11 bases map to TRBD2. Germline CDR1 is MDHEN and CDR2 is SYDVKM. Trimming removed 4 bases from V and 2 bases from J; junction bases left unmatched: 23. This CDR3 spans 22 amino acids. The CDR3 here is CASSYQRGIAGGPSGSTDTQYF. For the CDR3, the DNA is TGTGCCAGCAGTTATCAAAGGGGCATAGCGGGAGGGCCTTCGGGTTCCACAGATACGCAGTATTTT. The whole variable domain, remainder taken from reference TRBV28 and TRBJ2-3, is DVKVTQSSRYLVKRTGEKVFLECVQDMDHENMFWYRQDPGLGLRLIYFSYDVKMKEKGDIPEGYSVSREKKERFSLILESASTNQTSMYLCASSYQRGIAGGPSGSTDTQYFGPGTRLTVL.

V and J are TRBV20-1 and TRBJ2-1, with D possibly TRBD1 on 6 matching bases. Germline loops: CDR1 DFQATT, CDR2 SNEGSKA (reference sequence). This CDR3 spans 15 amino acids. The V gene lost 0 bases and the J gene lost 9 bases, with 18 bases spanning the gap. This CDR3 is CSARDAAGAGGEQFF. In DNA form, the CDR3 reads TGCAGTGCTAGAGATGCGGCAGGGGCTGGCGGTGAGCAGTTCTTC.

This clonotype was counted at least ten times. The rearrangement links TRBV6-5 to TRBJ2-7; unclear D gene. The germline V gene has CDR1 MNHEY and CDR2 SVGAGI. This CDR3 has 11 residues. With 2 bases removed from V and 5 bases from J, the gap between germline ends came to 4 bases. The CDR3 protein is CASSYRNEQYF. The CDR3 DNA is TGTGCCAGCAGTTACAGAAACGAGCAGTACTTC.

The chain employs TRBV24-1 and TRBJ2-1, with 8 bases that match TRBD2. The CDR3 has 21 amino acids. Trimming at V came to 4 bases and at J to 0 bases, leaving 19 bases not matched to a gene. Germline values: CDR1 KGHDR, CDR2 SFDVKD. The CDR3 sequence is CATSDTKGGGPPTGSYNEQFF. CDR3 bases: TGTGCCACCAGTGACACAAAGGGCGGGGGGCCTCCAACGGGCTCCTACAATGAGCAGTTCTTC.

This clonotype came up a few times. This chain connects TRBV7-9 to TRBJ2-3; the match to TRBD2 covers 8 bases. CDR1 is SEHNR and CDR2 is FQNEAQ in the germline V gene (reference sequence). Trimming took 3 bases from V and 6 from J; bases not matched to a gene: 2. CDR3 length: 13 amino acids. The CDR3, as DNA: TGTGCCAGCAGCTTGTTAGCGGGGGATACGCAGTATTTT. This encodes CASSLLAGDTQYF.

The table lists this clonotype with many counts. DNA of the CDR3: TGTGCCAGCAGTGAGGTCGGTTACACCGGGGAGCTGTTTTTT. It specifies CASSEVGYTGELFF. This sequence joins TRBV25-1 and TRBJ2-2; D unresolved. Germline lookup yields CDR1 MGHDK and CDR2 SYGVNS. The CDR3 is 14 residues long. With 3 bases removed from V and 3 bases from J, the gap between germline ends came to 8 bases. The whole variable domain, remainder taken from reference TRBV25-1 and TRBJ2-2, is EADIYQTPRYLVIGTGKKITLECSQTMGHDKMYWYQQDPGMELHLIHYSYGVNSTEKGDLSSESTVSRIRTEHFPLTLESARPSHTSQYLCASSEVGYTGELFFGEGSRLTVL.

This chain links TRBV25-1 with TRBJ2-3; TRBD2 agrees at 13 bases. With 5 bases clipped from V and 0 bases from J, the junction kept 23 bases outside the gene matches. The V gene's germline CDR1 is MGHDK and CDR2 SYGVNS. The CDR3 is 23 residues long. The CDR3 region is CASSSTGVSTRLAGGPSTDTQYF. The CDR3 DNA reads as TGTGCCAGCAGTTCTACAGGGGTCTCGACTCGACTAGCGGGGGGCCCTAGCACAGATACGCAGTATTTT.

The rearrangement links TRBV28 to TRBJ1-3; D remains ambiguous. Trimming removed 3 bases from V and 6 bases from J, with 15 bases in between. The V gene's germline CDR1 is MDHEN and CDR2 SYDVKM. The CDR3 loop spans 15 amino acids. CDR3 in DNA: TGTGCCAGCAGTTTTTCCCGTACAGTCCAAAACACCATATATTTT. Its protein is CASSFSRTVQNTIYF.

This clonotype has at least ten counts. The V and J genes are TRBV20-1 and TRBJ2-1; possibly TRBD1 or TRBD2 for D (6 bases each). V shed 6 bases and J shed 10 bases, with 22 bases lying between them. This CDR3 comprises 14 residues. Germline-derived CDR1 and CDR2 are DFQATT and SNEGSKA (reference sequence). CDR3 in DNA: TGCAGTGCCTGGGGACACAGGCAAGGGGGGGAGCAGTTCTTC. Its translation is CSAWGHRQGGEQFF.

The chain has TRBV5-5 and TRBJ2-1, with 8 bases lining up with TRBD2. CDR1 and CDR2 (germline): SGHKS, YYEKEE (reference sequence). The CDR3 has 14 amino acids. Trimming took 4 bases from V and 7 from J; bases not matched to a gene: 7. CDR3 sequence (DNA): TGTGCCAGCAGCCACGGGGGGGCCGTTAATGAGCAGTTCTTC. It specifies CASSHGGAVNEQFF.

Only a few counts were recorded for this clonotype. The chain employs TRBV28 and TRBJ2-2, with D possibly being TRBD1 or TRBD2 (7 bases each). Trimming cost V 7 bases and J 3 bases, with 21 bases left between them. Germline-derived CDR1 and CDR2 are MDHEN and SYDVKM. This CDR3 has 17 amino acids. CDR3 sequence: CASTRRPGGGDTGELFF. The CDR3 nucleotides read TGTGCCAGCACCAGACGTCCAGGGGGAGGGGACACCGGGGAGCTGTTTTTT.

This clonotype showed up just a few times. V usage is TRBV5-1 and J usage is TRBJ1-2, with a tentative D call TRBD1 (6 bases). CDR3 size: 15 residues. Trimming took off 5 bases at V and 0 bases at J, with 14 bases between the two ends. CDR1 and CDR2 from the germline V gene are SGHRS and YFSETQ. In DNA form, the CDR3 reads TGCGCCAGCAGTCCTCAGGGGAACGCTAACTATGGCTACACCTTC. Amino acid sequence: CASSPQGNANYGYTF.

Here the CDR3 DNA reads TGTGCCAGCTCAACCGGGGAACTAAGCACCGGGGAGCTGTTTTTT. This encodes CASSTGELSTGELFF. This chain uses TRBV18 with TRBJ2-2; TRBD2 is a possible D gene (5 bases). Between the trimmed V and J ends, which lost 5 bases and 4 bases, there was a span of 14 bases. The CDR3 runs 15 residues. Germline values: CDR1 KGHSH, CDR2 LQKENI.